The subject of this entry is one T cell receptor (beta chain). As yet, its antigen is unknown. The sample belongs to a study of cytomegalovirus exposure and HLA in healthy donors. Points from the study as a whole: An analysis was carried out later, and it reportedly showed fewer N-insertions in an Asian-associated ancestry cluster than the approximately 700-donor mean. The study listed around 150 cytomegalovirus-associated TCR beta chains.

Use of 60 Vbeta and 13 Jbeta primers characterized the PCR. Profiling relied on immunoSEQ multiplex PCR, and the TCRdb table lists in-frame clones only, not all of them. The sample consists of over 150,000 clones, around four fifths of them appearing once. The CDR3 extends over 13 amino acids. V lost 4 bases to trimming and J lost 9 bases, with 16 bases between them. Germline V CDR1 and CDR2: SGHVS, FQNEAQ. The chain employs TRBV7-8 and TRBJ2-7; tentatively, D is TRBD2 (6 bases). Sequenced: PBMCs. This receptor was obtained from a woman aged 45 to 65 in good health and CMV-seropositive. This CDR3 is CASSSTPGTGQYF. CDR3 DNA: TGTGCCAGCAGCTCAACTCCCGGGACTGGGCAGTACTTC.